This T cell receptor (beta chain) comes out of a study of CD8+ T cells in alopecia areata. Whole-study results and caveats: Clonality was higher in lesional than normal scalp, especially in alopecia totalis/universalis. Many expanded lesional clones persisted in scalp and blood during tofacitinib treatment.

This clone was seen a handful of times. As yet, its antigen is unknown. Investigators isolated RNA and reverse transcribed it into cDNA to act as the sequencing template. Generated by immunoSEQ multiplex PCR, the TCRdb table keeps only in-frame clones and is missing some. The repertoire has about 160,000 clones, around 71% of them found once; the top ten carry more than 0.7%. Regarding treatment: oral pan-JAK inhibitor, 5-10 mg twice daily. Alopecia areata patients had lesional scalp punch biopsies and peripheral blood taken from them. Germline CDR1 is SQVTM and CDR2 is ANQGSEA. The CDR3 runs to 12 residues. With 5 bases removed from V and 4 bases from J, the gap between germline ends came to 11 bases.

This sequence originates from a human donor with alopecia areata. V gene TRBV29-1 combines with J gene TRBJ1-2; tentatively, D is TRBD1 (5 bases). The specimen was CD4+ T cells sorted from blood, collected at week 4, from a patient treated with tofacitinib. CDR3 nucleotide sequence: TGCAGCGTTCAACGGGGGGGCTATGGCTACACCTTC. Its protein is CSVQRGGYGYTF.